This TCR beta chain was recorded in a study of blood T cell repertoires in COVID-19. Overall study: Samples taken during acute and convalescent COVID-19 were collected in the United States, Italy and Spain. Nucleic acid was either cDNA or gDNA, and it came from T cells, B-cell-depleted T cells, or PBMCs.

Some clones are missing from TCRdb's copy, which holds only in-frame ones; the method was immunoSEQ multiplex PCR. The data show approximately 210,000 clones, 86% seen once. Sequencing used peripheral blood. The sequence came from a man younger than 40 who had recovered from COVID-19.

The CDR3 sequence is CASTGGGGYGYTF. DNA for the CDR3: TGTGCCAGCACCGGGGGGGGCGGCTATGGCTACACCTTC. The chain combines TRBV7-9 with TRBJ1-2; the D gene is possibly TRBD1 (6 bases). CDR3 length: 13 residues. The V gene lost 7 bases and the J gene lost 4 bases, with 13 bases spanning the gap. Germline assignment: CDR1 SEHNR and CDR2 FQNEAQ (reference sequence).